The 11 T cell receptor beta chains below were found in one sample sequenced in a study of blood T cell repertoires in COVID-19. TCRdb's table, derived via immunoSEQ multiplex PCR, lists solely in-frame clones and lacks some. The sample has 430,000 or so clones; around nine tenths are singletons. Sequencing used PBMCs or T cells enriched from blood (not recorded which). The receptors stem from a woman aged 18 to 35 who had been exposed to COVID-19.

On this clone itself: One end of the junction does not line up with germline, which may come from a read error. This rearrangement joins TRBV19 to TRBJ2-3; 14 bases match TRBD2. CDR1 LNHDA and CDR2 SQIVND come from the germline V gene (reference sequence). The CDR3 runs to 16 residues. CDR3 residues: CASSIPGTSGRDPQYF. CDR3 bases: TGTGCCAGTAGTATACCGGGGACTAGCGGGAGAGATCCGCAGTATTTT.

This CDR3 is CASSGGVLETQYF. The CDR3 coding sequence is TGTGCCAGCTCCGGGGGGGTACTTGAGACCCAGTACTTC. This chain uses TRBV6-5 with TRBJ2-5, with 8 bases lining up with TRBD2. Germline CDR1 reads MNHEY; CDR2 reads SVGAGI. With 8 bases clipped from V and 5 bases from J, the junction kept 7 bases outside the gene matches. This CDR3 spans 13 amino acids.

This clone occurred once. CDR3 nucleotides: TGTGCCAGCAGTGGGGGCGCGGGAGGATACTACGAGCAGTACTTC. Encoded protein: CASSGGAGGYYEQYF. The chain joins TRBV7-9 to TRBJ2-7; 8 nucleotides align to TRBD2. Germline V lookup: CDR1 SEHNR, CDR2 FQNEAQ (reference sequence). The CDR3 has 15 residues. The trim removed 6 bases at V and 3 bases at J, leaving 10 bases unmatched.

This chain links TRBV3-1 (or the pseudogene TRBV3-2) with TRBJ1-3, with D uncertain. Per germline, CDR1 LGHDT and CDR2 YNNKEL (reference sequence). V lost 0 bases and J 4 bases, leaving 10 bases between the germline ends. The CDR3 covers 15 residues. CDR3 DNA sequence: TGTGCCAGCAGCCAAGATCACATTACGGGAAACACCATATATTTT. Encoded protein: CASSQDHITGNTIYF.

V gene TRBV11-2 combines with J gene TRBJ1-1, with TRBD1 matching over 9 bases. This CDR3 is built from 13 residues. Per germline, CDR1 SGHAT and CDR2 FQNNGV. V trimming: 11 bases; J trimming: 2 bases; junction bases outside the gene matches: 6. CDR3 nucleotides: TGTGCCGGGGCACAGGGGGCTAACACTGAAGCTTTCTTT. This translates into CAGAQGANTEAFF.

This chain joins TRBV18 and TRBJ1-4; 9 bases match TRBD1. CDR1 and CDR2 (germline): KGHSH, LQKENI. The CDR3 is made up of 15 amino acids. The V gene end was trimmed by 3 bases and the J gene end by 8 bases; junction bases not matched to a gene: 7. The CDR3, as DNA: TGTGCCAGCTCACCTGCGGGGACAGGGAACGAAAAACTGTTTTTT. It specifies CASSPAGTGNEKLFF.

This chain links TRBV3-1 (or the pseudogene TRBV3-2) with TRBJ1-2; D is ambiguous. Trimming stripped 1 base from V and 4 bases from J, with 22 bases between. Looked up from germline, CDR1 is LGHDT and CDR2 is YNNKEL (reference sequence). This CDR3 is built from 18 residues. In DNA, the CDR3 is TGTGCCAGCAGCCAAGTAAGTGACGAGCGGGGTTTCGGCTATGGCTACACCTTC. Amino acid sequence: CASSQVSDERGFGYGYTF.

This clone was observed a few times. V usage is TRBV5-6 and J usage is TRBJ1-6, with D maybe TRBD1 (5 bases). Germline lookup yields CDR1 SGHDT and CDR2 YYEEEE. The CDR3 totals 15 residues. The V end lost 2 bases, the J end lost 6 bases, and 12 bases lay between the germline ends. This CDR3 is CASSFQGLGNSPLHF. CDR3 sequence (DNA): TGTGCCAGCAGCTTCCAGGGCCTGGGTAATTCACCCCTCCACTTT. Combining the CDR3 with reference TRBV5-6 and TRBJ1-6 gives the whole variable domain DAGVTQSPTHLIKTRGQQVTLRCSPKSGHDTVSWYQQALGQGPQFIFQYYEEEERQRGNFPDRFSGHQFPNYSSELNVNALLLGDSALYLCASSFQGLGNSPLHFGNGTRLTVT.

This clone was seen a few times. The chain combines TRBV6-2 or TRBV6-3 with TRBJ1-2; D is perhaps TRBD1 (5 bases). In germline, CDR1 is MNHEY, CDR2 SVGEGT. Trimming stripped 6 bases from V and 0 bases from J, with 14 bases between. The CDR3 totals 15 residues. The CDR3 reads CASSSRGMTNYGYTF. The DNA of the CDR3 is TGTGCCAGCAGCAGTCGGGGGATGACTAACTATGGCTACACCTTC.

The chain is built from TRBV19 and TRBJ2-2, with 8 bases aligning to TRBD1. This CDR3 is built from 14 residues. Germline V gene lookup returns CDR1 LNHDA and CDR2 SQIVND (reference sequence). Losses at the gene ends were 6 bases for V and 4 bases for J; bases not matched to a gene: 4. This CDR3 is CASRATGATGELFF. CDR3 sequence (DNA): TGTGCCAGTAGGGCGACAGGGGCCACCGGGGAGCTGTTTTTT.

The rearrangement uses TRBV5-1 and TRBJ1-2; D uncertain. This CDR3 is 15 amino acids long. CDR1 is SGHRS, CDR2 YFSETQ, per germline. V was cut by 4 bases and J by 6 bases, with 19 bases left in between. The CDR3 loop is CASSATGISRDGYTF. The CDR3 DNA reads TGCGCCAGCAGCGCTACCGGGATATCCCGGGATGGCTACACCTTC. Filled out from reference TRBV5-1 and TRBJ1-2, the complete variable domain reads KAGVTQTPRYLIKTRGQQVTLSCSPISGHRSVSWYQQTPGQGLQFLFEYFSETQRNKGNFPGRFSGRQFSNSRSEMNVSTLELGDSALYLCASSATGISRDGYTFGSGTRLTVV.